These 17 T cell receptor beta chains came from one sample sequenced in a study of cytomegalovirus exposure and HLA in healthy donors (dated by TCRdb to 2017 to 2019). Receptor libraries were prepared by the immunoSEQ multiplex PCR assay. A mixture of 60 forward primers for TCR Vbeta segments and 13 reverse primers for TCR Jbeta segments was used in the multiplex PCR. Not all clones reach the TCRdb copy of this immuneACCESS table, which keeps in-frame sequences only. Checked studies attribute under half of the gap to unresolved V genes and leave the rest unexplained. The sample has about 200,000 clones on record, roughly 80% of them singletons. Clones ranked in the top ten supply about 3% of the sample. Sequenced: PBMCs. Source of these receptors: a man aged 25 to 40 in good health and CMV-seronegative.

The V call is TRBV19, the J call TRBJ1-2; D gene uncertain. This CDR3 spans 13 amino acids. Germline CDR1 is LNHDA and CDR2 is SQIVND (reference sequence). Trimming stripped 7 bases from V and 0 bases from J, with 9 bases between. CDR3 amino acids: CASTDDTNYGYTF. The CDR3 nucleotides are TGTGCCAGTACTGACGACACTAACTATGGCTACACCTTC.

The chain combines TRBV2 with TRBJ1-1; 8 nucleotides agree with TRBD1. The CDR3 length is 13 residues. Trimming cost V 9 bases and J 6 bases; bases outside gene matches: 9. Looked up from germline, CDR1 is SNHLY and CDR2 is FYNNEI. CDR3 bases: TGTGCCAGAGCCCTACAACAGGGGGCTGAAGCTTTCTTT. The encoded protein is CARALQQGAEAFF. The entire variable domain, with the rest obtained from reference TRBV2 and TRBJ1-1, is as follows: EPEVTQTPSHQVTQMGQEVILRCVPISNHLYFYWYRQILGQKVEFLVSFYNNEISEKSEIFDDQFSVERPDGSNFTLKIRSTKLEDSAMYFCARALQQGAEAFFGQGTRLTVV.

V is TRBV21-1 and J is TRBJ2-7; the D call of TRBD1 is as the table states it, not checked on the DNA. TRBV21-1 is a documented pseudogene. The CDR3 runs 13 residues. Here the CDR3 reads CASPIRDRLQQYF. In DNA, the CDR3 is TGTGCCAGCCCCATCCGGGACAGGCTCCAACAGTACTTC.

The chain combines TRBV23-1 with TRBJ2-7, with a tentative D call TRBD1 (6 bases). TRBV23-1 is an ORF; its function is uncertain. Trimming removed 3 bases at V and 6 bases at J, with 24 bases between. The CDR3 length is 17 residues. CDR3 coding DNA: TGCGCCAGCAGTCACCTTCCTCCGACAGGACAGCCGATCGAGCAGTACTTC. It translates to CASSHLPPTGQPIEQYF.

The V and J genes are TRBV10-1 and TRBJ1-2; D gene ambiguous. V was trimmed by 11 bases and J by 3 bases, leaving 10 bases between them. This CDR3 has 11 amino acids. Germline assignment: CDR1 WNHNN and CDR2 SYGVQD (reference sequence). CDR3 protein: CAGGYHYGYTF. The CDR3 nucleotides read TGCGCCGGAGGATACCACTATGGCTACACCTTC.

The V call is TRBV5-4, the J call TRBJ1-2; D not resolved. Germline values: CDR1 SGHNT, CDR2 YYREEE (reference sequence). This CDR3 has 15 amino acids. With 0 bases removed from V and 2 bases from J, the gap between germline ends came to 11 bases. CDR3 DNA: TGTGCCAGCAGCTTGGGCCAGGCCCCGAACTATGGCTACACCTTC. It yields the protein CASSLGQAPNYGYTF.

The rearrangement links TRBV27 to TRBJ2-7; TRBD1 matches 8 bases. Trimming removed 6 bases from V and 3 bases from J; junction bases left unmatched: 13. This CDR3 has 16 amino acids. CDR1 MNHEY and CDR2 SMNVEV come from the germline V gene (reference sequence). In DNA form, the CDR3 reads TGTGCCAGCAGGGGTTTGGGGACAGGCGACCTCTACGAGCAGTACTTC. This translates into CASRGLGTGDLYEQYF.

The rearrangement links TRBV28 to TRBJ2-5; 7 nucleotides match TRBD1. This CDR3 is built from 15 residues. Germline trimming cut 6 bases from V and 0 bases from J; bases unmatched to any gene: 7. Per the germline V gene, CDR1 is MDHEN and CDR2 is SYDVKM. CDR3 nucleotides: TGTGCCAGCAGCCCGACAGGGTTTTACCAAGAGACCCAGTACTTC. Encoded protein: CASSPTGFYQETQYF.

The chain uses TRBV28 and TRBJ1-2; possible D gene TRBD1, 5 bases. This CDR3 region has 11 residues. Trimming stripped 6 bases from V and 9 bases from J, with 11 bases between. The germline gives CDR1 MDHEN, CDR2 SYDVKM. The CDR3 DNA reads TGTGCCAGCAGGACGGACAATCGCTACACCTTC. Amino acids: CASRTDNRYTF.

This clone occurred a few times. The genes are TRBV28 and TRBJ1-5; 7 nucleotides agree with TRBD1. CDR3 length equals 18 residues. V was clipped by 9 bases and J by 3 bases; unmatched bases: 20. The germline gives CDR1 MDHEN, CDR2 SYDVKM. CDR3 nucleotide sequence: TGTGCCAGTCTGTATCGGCAGGACAGGAGTTTTTTCAATCAGCCCCAGCATTTT. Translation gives CASLYRQDRSFFNQPQHF.

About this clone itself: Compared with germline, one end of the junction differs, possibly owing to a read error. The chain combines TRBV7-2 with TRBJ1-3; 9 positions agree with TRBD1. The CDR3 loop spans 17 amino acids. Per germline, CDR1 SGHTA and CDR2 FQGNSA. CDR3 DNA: TGTGCCAGCAGCATAGCGACCGGGACAGGGTTCGGAAACACCATATATTTT. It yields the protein CASSIATGTGFGNTIYF. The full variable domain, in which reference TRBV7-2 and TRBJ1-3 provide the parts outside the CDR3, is GAGVSQSPSNKVTEKGKDVELRCDPISGHTALYWYRQSLGQGLEFLIYFQGNSAPDKSGLPSDRFSAERTGGSVSTLTIQRTQQEDSAVYLCASSIATGTGFGNTIYFGEGSWLTVV.

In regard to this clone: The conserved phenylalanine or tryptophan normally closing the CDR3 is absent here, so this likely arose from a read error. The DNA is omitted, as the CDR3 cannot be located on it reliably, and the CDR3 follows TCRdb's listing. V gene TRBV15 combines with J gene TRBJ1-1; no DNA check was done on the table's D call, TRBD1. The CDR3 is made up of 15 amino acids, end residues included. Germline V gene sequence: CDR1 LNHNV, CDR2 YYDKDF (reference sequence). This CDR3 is CATSRDRGDRQVVRL.

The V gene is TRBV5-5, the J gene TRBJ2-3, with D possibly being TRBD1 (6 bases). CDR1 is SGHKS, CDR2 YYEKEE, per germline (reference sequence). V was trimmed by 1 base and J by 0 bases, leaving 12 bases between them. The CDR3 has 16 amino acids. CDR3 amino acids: CASSLRDTLSTDTQYF. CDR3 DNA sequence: TGTGCCAGCAGCTTGAGGGACACATTGAGCACAGATACGCAGTATTTT.

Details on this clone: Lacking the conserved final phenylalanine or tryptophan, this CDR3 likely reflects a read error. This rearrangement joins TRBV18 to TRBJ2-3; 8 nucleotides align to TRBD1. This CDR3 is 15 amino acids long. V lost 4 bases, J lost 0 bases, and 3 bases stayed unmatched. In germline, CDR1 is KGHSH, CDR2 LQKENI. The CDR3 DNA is TGTGCCAGCTCACTCCAGGGGGCTAGCACAGATACGCAGTATTCT. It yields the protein CASSLQGASTDTQYS.

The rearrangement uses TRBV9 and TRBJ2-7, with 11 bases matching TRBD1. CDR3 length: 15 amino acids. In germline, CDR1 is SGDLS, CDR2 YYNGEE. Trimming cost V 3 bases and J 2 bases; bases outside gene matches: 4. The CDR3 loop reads CASSESGQGAYEQYF. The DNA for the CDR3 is TGTGCCAGCAGCGAATCGGGACAGGGGGCCTACGAGCAGTACTTC.

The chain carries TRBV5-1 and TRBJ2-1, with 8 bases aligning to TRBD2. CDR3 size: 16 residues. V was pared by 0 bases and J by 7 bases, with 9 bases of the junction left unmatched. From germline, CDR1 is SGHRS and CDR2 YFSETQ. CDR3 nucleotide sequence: TGCGCCAGCAGCTTGGTGATTGCTAGCGGGCGAAATGAGCAGTTCTTC. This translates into CASSLVIASGRNEQFF.

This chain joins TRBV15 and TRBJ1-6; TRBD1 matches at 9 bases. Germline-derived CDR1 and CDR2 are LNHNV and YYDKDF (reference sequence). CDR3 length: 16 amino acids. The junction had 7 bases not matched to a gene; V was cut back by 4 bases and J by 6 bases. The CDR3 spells CATSTTGGRFNSPLHF. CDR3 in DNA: TGTGCCACCAGCACGACAGGGGGGCGGTTTAATTCACCCCTCCACTTT.